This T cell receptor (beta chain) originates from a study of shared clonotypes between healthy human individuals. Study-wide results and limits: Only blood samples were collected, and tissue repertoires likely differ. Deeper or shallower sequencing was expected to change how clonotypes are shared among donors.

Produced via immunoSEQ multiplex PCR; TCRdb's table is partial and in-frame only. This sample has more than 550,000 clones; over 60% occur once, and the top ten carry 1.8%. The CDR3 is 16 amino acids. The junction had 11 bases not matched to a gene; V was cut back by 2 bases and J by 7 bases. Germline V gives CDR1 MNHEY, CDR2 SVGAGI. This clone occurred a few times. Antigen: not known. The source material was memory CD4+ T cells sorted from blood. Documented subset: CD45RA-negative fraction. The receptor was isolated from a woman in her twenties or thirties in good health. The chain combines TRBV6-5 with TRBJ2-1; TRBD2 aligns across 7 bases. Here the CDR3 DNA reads TGTGCCAGCAGTTACGGGTCGGCGGGAGTTCAGAATGAGCAGTTCTTC. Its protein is CASSYGSAGVQNEQFF.